The present T cell receptor (beta chain) was sequenced within a study of OX40 agonist ivuxolimab in advanced cancers. Measured with immunoSEQ multiplex PCR; TCRdb has only the in-frame clones, and not every one. The sample holds 95,000 to 100,000 clones, roughly 80% seen once. V was cut by 0 bases and J by 1 base, with 8 bases left in between. The CDR3 has 16 residues. From germline, CDR1 is SGDLS and CDR2 YYNGEE. The source was CD4+ or CD8+ T cells sorted from blood, collected in a trial of the OX40 agonist ivuxolimab. This chain uses TRBV9 with TRBJ2-6; no definite D call. This clonotype originated in an adult with an advanced solid tumor such as melanoma, head and neck, liver or kidney cancer. The CDR3 spells CASSVGPQSGANVLTF. DNA of the CDR3: TGTGCCAGCAGCGTAGGGCCGCAATCTGGGGCCAACGTCCTGACTTTC.